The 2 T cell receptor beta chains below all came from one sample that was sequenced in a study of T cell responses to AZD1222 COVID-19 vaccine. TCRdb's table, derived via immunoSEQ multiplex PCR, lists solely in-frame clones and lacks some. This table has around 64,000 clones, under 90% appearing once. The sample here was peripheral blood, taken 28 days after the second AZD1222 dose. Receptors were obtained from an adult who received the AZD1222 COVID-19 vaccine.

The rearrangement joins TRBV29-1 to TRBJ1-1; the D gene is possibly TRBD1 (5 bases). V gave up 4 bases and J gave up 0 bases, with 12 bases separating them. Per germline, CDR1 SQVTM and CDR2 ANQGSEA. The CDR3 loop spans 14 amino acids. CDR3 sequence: CSVVLRGMNTEAFF. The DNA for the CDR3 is TGCAGCGTTGTGTTGCGGGGGATGAACACTGAAGCTTTCTTT.

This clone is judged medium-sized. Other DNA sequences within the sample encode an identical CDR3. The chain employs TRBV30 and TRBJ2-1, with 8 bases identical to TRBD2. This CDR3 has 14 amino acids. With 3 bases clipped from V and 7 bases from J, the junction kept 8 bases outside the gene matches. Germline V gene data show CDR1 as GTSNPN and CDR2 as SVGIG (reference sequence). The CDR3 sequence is CAWRLSGGGNEQFF. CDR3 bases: TGTGCCTGGAGGCTTTCGGGGGGGGGAAATGAGCAGTTCTTC.